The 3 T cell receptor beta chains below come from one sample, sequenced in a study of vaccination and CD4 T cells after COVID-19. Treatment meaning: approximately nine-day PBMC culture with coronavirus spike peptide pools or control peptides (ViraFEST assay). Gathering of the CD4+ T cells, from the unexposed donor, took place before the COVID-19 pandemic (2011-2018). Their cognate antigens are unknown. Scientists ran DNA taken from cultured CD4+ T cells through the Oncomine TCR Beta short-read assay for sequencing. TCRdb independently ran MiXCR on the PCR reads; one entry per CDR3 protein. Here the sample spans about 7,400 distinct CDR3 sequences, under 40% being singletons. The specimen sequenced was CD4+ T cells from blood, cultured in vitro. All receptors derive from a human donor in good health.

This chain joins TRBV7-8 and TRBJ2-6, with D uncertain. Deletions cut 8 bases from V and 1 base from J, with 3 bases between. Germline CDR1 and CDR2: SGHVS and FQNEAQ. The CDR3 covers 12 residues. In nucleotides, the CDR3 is TGTGCCAGCGTTTCTGGGGCCAACGTCCTGACTTTC. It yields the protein CASVSGANVLTF.

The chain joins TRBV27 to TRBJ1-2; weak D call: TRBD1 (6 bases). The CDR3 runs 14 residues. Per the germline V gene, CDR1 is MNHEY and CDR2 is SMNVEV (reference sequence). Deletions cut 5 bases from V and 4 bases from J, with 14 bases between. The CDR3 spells CASSEQGDGYGYTF. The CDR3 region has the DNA TGTGCCAGCAGTGAACAGGGCGACGGCTATGGCTACACCTTC.

CDR3 amino acids: CATSRELLGSEAFF. DNA of the CDR3: TGTGCCACCAGTCGAGAGCTGCTTGGCAGTGAAGCTTTCTTT. The chain combines TRBV15 with TRBJ1-1; the D is unclear. V lost 6 bases to trimming and J lost 7 bases, with 18 bases between them. The CDR3 is 14 residues long. The germline V gene has CDR1 LNHNV and CDR2 YYDKDF (reference sequence).